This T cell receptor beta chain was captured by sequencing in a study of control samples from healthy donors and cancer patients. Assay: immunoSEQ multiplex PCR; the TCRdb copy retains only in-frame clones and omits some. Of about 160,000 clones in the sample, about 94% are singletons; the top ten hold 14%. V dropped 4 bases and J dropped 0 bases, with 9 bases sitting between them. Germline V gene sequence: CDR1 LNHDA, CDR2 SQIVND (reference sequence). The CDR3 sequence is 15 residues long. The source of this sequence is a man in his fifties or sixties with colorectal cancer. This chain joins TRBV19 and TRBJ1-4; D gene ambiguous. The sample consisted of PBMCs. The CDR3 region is CASSTHRATNEKLFF. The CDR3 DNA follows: TGTGCCAGTAGTACTCACAGAGCAACTAATGAAAAACTGTTTTTT.